Sequencing of this T cell receptor (beta chain) was carried out in a study of blood T cell repertoires in COVID-19. Across the study: Donors in the United States, Italy and Spain gave samples during acute or convalescent COVID-19.

The CDR3 consists of 12 residues. Germline V gives CDR1 MNHEY, CDR2 SVGAGI. Trimming stripped 2 bases from V and 10 bases from J, with 9 bases between. Profiling relied on immunoSEQ multiplex PCR, and the TCRdb table lists in-frame clones only, not all of them. The sample has about 200,000 clones, almost 85% seen once; the top ten hold around 6.9%. The receptor was derived from a human donor with acute or convalescent COVID-19. The donor label of this sample is uncertain. V usage is TRBV6-5 and J usage is TRBJ2-1; the D gene is possibly TRBD2 (6 bases). Input material: peripheral blood. The CDR3: CASSYRAGEQFF. CDR3 nucleotide sequence: TGTGCCAGCAGTTACCGGGCGGGAGAGCAGTTCTTC.